The 25 T cell receptor beta chains given below trace back to one sample, sequenced in a study of blood T cell repertoires in COVID-19. The table came from immunoSEQ multiplex PCR; TCRdb's copy has only in-frame clones and leaves some out. This repertoire shows 380,000 or so clones, approximately 88% found once; its top ten account for over 0.9%. The sequenced sample consisted of PBMCs or T cells enriched from blood (not recorded which). These receptors were taken from a woman aged 30 to 39 with acute COVID-19.

The genes are TRBV27 and TRBJ2-3, with TRBD2 matching 9 bases. The trim removed 7 bases at V and 5 bases at J, leaving 4 bases unmatched. Germline-derived CDR1 and CDR2 are MNHEY and SMNVEV (reference sequence). The CDR3 extends over 13 amino acids. The chain's CDR3 is CASKAGGRDTQYF. In DNA, the CDR3 is TGTGCCAGCAAAGCGGGGGGCCGAGATACGCAGTATTTT.

The chain is built from TRBV6-2 or TRBV6-3 and TRBJ2-2; 7 nucleotides agree with TRBD1. The CDR3 contains 16 residues. Trimming removed 4 bases from V and 0 bases from J; junction bases left unmatched: 5. Germline values: CDR1 MNHEY, CDR2 SVGEGT. This CDR3 reads CASSLKGATNTGELFF. As DNA, the CDR3 is TGTGCCAGCAGTTTGAAGGGGGCCACGAACACCGGGGAGCTGTTTTTT.

The J gene is TRBJ2-1, the V gene TRBV23-1; D remains unclear. TRBV23-1 is placed among ORFs of uncertain function. This CDR3 spans 11 amino acids. The V and J ends lost 5 bases and 6 bases respectively, with 5 bases between them. The chain's CDR3 is CASSNSNEQFF. CDR3 bases: TGCGCCAGCAGTAACAGCAATGAGCAGTTCTTC.

The chain has TRBV7-6 and TRBJ1-1, with TRBD1 as a possible D gene (6 bases). CDR3 length: 14 residues. Germline CDR1 and CDR2: SGHVS and FNYEAQ. V lost 5 bases to trimming and J lost 2 bases, with 12 bases between them. The CDR3 nucleotides are TGTGCCAGCAGCCCTCACAGGGTCAACACTGAAGCTTTCTTT. This sequence encodes CASSPHRVNTEAFF.

This chain uses TRBV5-6 with TRBJ1-3, with TRBD1 as a possible D gene (5 bases). The germline V and J ends were trimmed by 1 base and 0 bases, with 11 bases remaining between them. In germline, CDR1 is SGHDT, CDR2 YYEEEE. The CDR3 runs 16 residues. The CDR3 spells CASSLLGVLSGNTIYF. DNA for the CDR3: TGTGCCAGCAGCTTGCTAGGGGTGCTCTCTGGAAACACCATATATTTT. Full variable domain (outside the CDR3, taken from reference TRBV5-6 and TRBJ1-3): DAGVTQSPTHLIKTRGQQVTLRCSPKSGHDTVSWYQQALGQGPQFIFQYYEEEERQRGNFPDRFSGHQFPNYSSELNVNALLLGDSALYLCASSLLGVLSGNTIYFGEGSWLTVV.

In nucleotides, the CDR3 is TGTGCCAGCAGCAAAGGAATCAGCTCCTACGAGCAGTACTTC. This gives the protein CASSKGISSYEQYF. V and J are TRBV21-1 and TRBJ2-7; the D call in the table, TRBD1, was not verified against the DNA. TRBV21-1 corresponds to a pseudogene. The CDR3 is made up of 14 amino acids.

This clone showed up just once. The chain employs TRBV11-2 and TRBJ2-2; no firm D call. CDR3 length equals 14 residues. Trimming cost V 5 bases and J 2 bases, with 9 bases left between them. Germline V gene data show CDR1 as SGHAT and CDR2 as FQNNGV. The CDR3 coding sequence is TGTGCCAGCAGCCTCGGGTCTAACACCGGGGAGCTGTTTTTT. Translated, it gives CASSLGSNTGELFF.

This chain joins TRBV7-2 and TRBJ2-7; 9 bases align to TRBD1. With 3 bases clipped from V and 5 bases from J, the junction kept 5 bases outside the gene matches. CDR3 length: 14 residues. Germline V lookup: CDR1 SGHTA, CDR2 FQGNSA. CDR3 DNA: TGTGCCAGCAGCTTCTGGACAGGGGCCAACGAGCAGTACTTC. The encoded protein is CASSFWTGANEQYF.

The genes are TRBV24-1 and TRBJ2-1; 7 bases align to TRBD1. Germline CDR1 KGHDR, CDR2 SFDVKD. V shed 3 bases, J shed 6 bases, and the junction held 7 bases outside the gene matches. This CDR3 contains 15 residues. This chain's CDR3 is CATSDTGVIGNEQFF. CDR3 in DNA: TGTGCCACCAGTGATACAGGGGTGATTGGCAATGAGCAGTTCTTC.

The chain combines TRBV5-6 with TRBJ2-2; D is unclear. Germline V gives CDR1 SGHDT, CDR2 YYEEEE. V lost 5 bases and J lost 5, with 7 bases in between. This CDR3 comprises 12 residues. CDR3: CASSYITGELFF. The CDR3 nucleotides are TGTGCCAGCAGTTATATAACCGGGGAGCTGTTTTTT.

The rearrangement joins TRBV6-5 to TRBJ1-2; 7 bases are a match to TRBD1. CDR1 and CDR2 from the germline V gene are MNHEY and SVGAGI. The CDR3 length is 14 residues. The J segment lost 7 bases and the V segment lost 6 bases, leaving 11 bases of the junction unmatched. CDR3 coding DNA: TGTGCCAGCAGCGCCCGACAGGGTGTAGGTGGCTACACCTTC. Encoded protein: CASSARQGVGGYTF.

This chain uses TRBV2 with TRBJ1-1; tentative D call: TRBD1 (5 bases). CDR1 is SNHLY, CDR2 FYNNEI, per germline. The CDR3 runs to 14 residues. V was clipped by 6 bases and J by 1 base, with 12 bases between them. CDR3 in DNA: TGTGCCAGCAGACCCCGCACAGGGAACACTGAAGCTTTCTTT. It encodes CASRPRTGNTEAFF.

The V call is TRBV6-5, the J call TRBJ1-1; 10 bases agree with TRBD1. Germline V gene data show CDR1 as MNHEY and CDR2 as SVGAGI. Trimming at V came to 3 bases and at J to 7 bases, leaving 5 bases not matched to a gene. This CDR3 has 14 amino acids. Here the CDR3 reads CASSYGDRGREAFF. DNA of the CDR3: TGTGCCAGCAGTTATGGGGACAGGGGCCGTGAAGCTTTCTTT.

This rearrangement joins TRBV11-2 to TRBJ2-1, with D unclear. The CDR3 contains 12 residues. Germline lookup yields CDR1 SGHAT and CDR2 FQNNGV. With 2 bases removed from V and 10 bases from J, the gap between germline ends came to 9 bases. The CDR3 bases are TGTGCCAGCAGCTTAAGTCTAGTGGAGCAGTTCTTC. Translating it yields CASSLSLVEQFF.

This rearrangement joins TRBV7-2 to TRBJ2-1; possibly TRBD1 for D (7 bases). The length of the CDR3 is 14 residues. In germline, CDR1 is SGHTA, CDR2 FQGNSA. The V end was cut by 3 bases, the J end by 6 bases, with 12 bases between. CDR3 sequence reads: CASSFDRDFNEQFF. CDR3 in DNA: TGTGCCAGCAGCTTCGACAGGGACTTCAATGAGCAGTTCTTC.

The chain employs TRBV30 and TRBJ2-3; D ambiguous. V lost 0 bases and J 9 bases, leaving 13 bases between the germline ends. The CDR3 sequence is 13 residues long. The germline gives CDR1 GTSNPN, CDR2 SVGIG (reference sequence). The CDR3 sequence is CAWSVKGPETQYF. As DNA, the CDR3 is TGTGCCTGGAGTGTAAAAGGCCCGGAGACGCAGTATTTT.

The chain recombines TRBV7-3 with TRBJ2-3, with 10 bases fitting TRBD2. Germline loops: CDR1 SGHTA, CDR2 FQGTGA. Trimming at V came to 1 base and at J to 2 bases, leaving 6 bases not matched to a gene. The CDR3 has 17 residues. The CDR3 sequence: CASSLRAAGGYTDTQYF. In nucleotides, the CDR3 is TGTGCCAGCAGCTTAAGGGCAGCGGGGGGGTACACAGATACGCAGTATTTT.

The chain couples TRBV4-1 to TRBJ1-2; TRBD1 matches 9 bases. Unmatched junction bases numbered 8, after V lost 5 bases and J lost 7 bases. This CDR3 is built from 14 residues. The V gene's germline CDR1 is MGHRA and CDR2 YSYEKL. The CDR3 is CASSGGQGLGGYTF. The CDR3 region has the DNA TGCGCCAGCAGCGGGGGACAGGGCTTAGGTGGCTACACCTTC.

The chain recombines TRBV30 with TRBJ1-4, with TRBD1 matching over 8 bases. After removal of 4 bases from V and 4 bases from J, the junction contained 5 bases not matched to a gene. The germline V gene encodes CDR1 GTSNPN and CDR2 SVGIG (reference sequence). The CDR3 is 14 residues long. DNA of the CDR3: TGTGCCTGGACTCGGACAGGGATTAATGAAAAACTGTTTTTT. Translated, it gives CAWTRTGINEKLFF.

The chain links TRBV15 to TRBJ1-2; 10 nucleotides align to TRBD1. V trimming: 5 bases; J trimming: 0 bases; junction bases outside the gene matches: 9. This CDR3 spans 17 amino acids. CDR1 and CDR2 from the germline V gene are LNHNV and YYDKDF (reference sequence). The CDR3 region is CATSSSGTGATNYGYTF. The CDR3 DNA follows: TGTGCCACCAGCTCGTCCGGGACAGGGGCCACTAACTATGGCTACACCTTC.

The chain links TRBV30 to TRBJ2-4; tentative D call: TRBD2 (5 bases). Trimming shortened V by 0 bases and J by 0 bases, and 9 bases separated the two germline ends. The germline gives CDR1 GTSNPN, CDR2 SVGIG (reference sequence). The CDR3 sequence is 15 residues long. For the CDR3, the DNA is TGTGCCTGGAGTGTAGAGGGTATAGCCAAAAACATTCAGTACTTC. Translation: CAWSVEGIAKNIQYF.

This clone is a singleton in its sample. The chain employs TRBV6-2 or TRBV6-3 and TRBJ2-1; no firm D call. Germline V CDR1 and CDR2: MNHEY, SVGEGT. V was cut by 0 bases and J by 4 bases, with 10 bases left in between. The CDR3 contains 15 residues. In nucleotides, the CDR3 is TGTGCCAGCAGTTACTCGAAACGCGGTTACAATGAGCAGTTCTTC. Translating gives CASSYSKRGYNEQFF.

This chain links TRBV5-1 with TRBJ2-1; D unclear. Germline V gives CDR1 SGHRS, CDR2 YFSETQ. The CDR3 contains 14 residues. V shed 0 bases and J shed 0 bases, with 4 bases lying between them. The CDR3 spells CASSLVDSYNEQFF. CDR3 nucleotide sequence: TGCGCCAGCAGCTTGGTAGACTCCTACAATGAGCAGTTCTTC.

The genes are TRBV19 and TRBJ1-1; 8 bases are shared with TRBD1. Unmatched junction bases numbered 6, after V lost 5 bases and J lost 4 bases. The CDR3 consists of 14 residues. Looked up from germline, CDR1 is LNHDA and CDR2 is SQIVND (reference sequence). Here the CDR3 DNA reads TGTGCCAGTAGTCTGACAGGGGCGCTCACTGAAGCTTTCTTT. It specifies CASSLTGALTEAFF.

This rearrangement joins TRBV5-1 to TRBJ2-4; 10 nucleotides line up with TRBD2. The V and J ends lost 6 bases and 9 bases, in that order; junction bases with no gene match: 15. Germline CDR1 reads SGHRS; CDR2 reads YFSETQ. This CDR3 region has 16 residues. CDR3 sequence reads: CASTASGGPAGSIQYF. In nucleotides, the CDR3 is TGCGCCAGCACTGCTAGCGGGGGCCCTGCGGGAAGCATTCAGTACTTC. Combining the CDR3 with reference TRBV5-1 and TRBJ2-4 gives the whole variable domain KAGVTQTPRYLIKTRGQQVTLSCSPISGHRSVSWYQQTPGQGLQFLFEYFSETQRNKGNFPGRFSGRQFSNSRSEMNVSTLELGDSALYLCASTASGGPAGSIQYFGAGTRLSVL.